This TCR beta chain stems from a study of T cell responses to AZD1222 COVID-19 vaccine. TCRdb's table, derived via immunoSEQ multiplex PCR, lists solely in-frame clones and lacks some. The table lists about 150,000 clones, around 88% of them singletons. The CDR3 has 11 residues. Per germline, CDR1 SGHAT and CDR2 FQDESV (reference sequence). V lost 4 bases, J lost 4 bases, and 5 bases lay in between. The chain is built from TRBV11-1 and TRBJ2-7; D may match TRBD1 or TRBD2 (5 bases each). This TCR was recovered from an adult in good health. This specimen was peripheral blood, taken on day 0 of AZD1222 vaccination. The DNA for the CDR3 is TGTGCCAGCAGCTGGGGGTACGAGCAGTACTTC. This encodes CASSWGYEQYF.